Below are 18 T cell receptor beta chains sequenced from a single sample in a study of post-analysis software for immune sequencing data. These receptors have no known antigen. Study results and caveats: Controls had lower frequencies than patients of about five TRBV segments, which included TRBV5-6, TRBV5-1 and TRBV20-1.

cDNA libraries for TCR beta contained unique molecular identifiers. Each CDR3 protein gets one entry after TCRdb re-called the PCR reads with MiXCR. The data hold around 770,000 distinct CDR3 sequences, with roughly 50% observed a single time. The sequencing input was blood. The receptor set was obtained from a girl aged 10 to 17 with multiple sclerosis.

CDR3 region: CSAMGSSYNEQYF. The CDR3 DNA reads TGCAGTGCTATGGGGAGCTCCTACAATGAGCAGTACTTC. The V and J genes are TRBV20-1 and TRBJ2-1; D possibly corresponds to TRBD2 (5 bases). The J call may be in error: the DNA end matches TRBJ2-7 better. There are 13 residues in the CDR3. Germline-derived CDR1 and CDR2 are DFQATT and SNEGSKA (reference sequence).

This clonotype was observed a handful of times. The rearrangement joins TRBV12-3 or TRBV12-4 to TRBJ1-2; 7 bases line up with TRBD1. The CDR3 runs to 13 residues. The J segment lost 6 bases and the V segment lost 6 bases, leaving 7 bases of the junction unmatched. The chain's CDR3 is CASRRGRGDGYTF. The CDR3 region has the DNA TGTGCCAGCAGGAGGGGGCGGGGGGATGGCTACACCTTC.

The genes are TRBV20-1 and TRBJ2-5; 11 nucleotides line up with TRBD2. The germline V gene has CDR1 DFQATT and CDR2 SNEGSKA (reference sequence). This CDR3 has 15 amino acids. After removal of 7 bases from V and 2 bases from J, the junction contained 9 bases not matched to a gene. The CDR3 bases are TGCAGTGTTTTTCGGGGACTAGCGGAGCAAGAGACCCAGTACTTC. It yields the protein CSVFRGLAEQETQYF.

This clonotype appeared a few times. CDR3 nucleotides: TGTGCCAGCATATCCACGAGCGGACCAGCTAACTATGGCTACACCTTC. Amino acid sequence: CASISTSGPANYGYTF. The chain carries TRBV2 and TRBJ1-2; D is uncertain. Germline loops: CDR1 SNHLY, CDR2 FYNNEI. The CDR3 is 16 amino acids. Trimming pared 7 bases from V and 0 bases from J, leaving 18 bases between. Variable domain in full (rest from reference TRBV2 and TRBJ1-2): EPEVTQTPSHQVTQMGQEVILRCVPISNHLYFYWYRQILGQKVEFLVSFYNNEISEKSEIFDDQFSVERPDGSNFTLKIRSTKLEDSAMYFCASISTSGPANYGYTFGSGTRLTVV.

The gene calls are TRBV20-1 and TRBJ2-3, with D maybe TRBD2 (6 bases). Trimming removed 5 bases at V and 1 base at J, with 16 bases between. Germline V gene data show CDR1 as DFQATT and CDR2 as SNEGSKA (reference sequence). The CDR3 sequence is 15 residues long. The CDR3 here is CSAELGGEGTDTQYF. The CDR3 DNA reads as TGCAGTGCTGAATTGGGGGGAGAGGGCACAGATACGCAGTATTTT.

The J gene is TRBJ2-5, the V gene TRBV7-2, with TRBD1 matching over 7 bases. CDR1 and CDR2 from the germline V gene are SGHTA and FQGNSA. V dropped 1 base and J dropped 9; count of bases not matched to a gene: 8. This CDR3 has 14 residues. CDR3 nucleotides: TGTGCCAGCAGCTTAGAAAGACAGGGAAAGGCCCAGTACTTC. This sequence encodes CASSLERQGKAQYF.

CDR3: CASIEPGRGTEAFF. CDR3 sequence (DNA): TGTGCCAGCATCGAACCAGGGAGAGGCACTGAAGCTTTCTTT. The chain has TRBV12-3 or TRBV12-4 and TRBJ1-1, with D perhaps matching TRBD1 (5 bases). The CDR3 is made up of 14 amino acids. V dropped 7 bases and J dropped 4 bases, with 16 bases sitting between them.

This clonotype has a handful of counts. This chain links TRBV6-5 with TRBJ2-5, with 7 bases that match TRBD2. The J segment lost 5 bases and the V segment lost 2 bases, leaving 5 bases of the junction unmatched. The CDR3 extends over 14 amino acids. Germline CDR1 and CDR2: MNHEY and SVGAGI. The CDR3 reads CASSYAQGGETQYF. DNA of the CDR3: TGTGCCAGCAGTTACGCCCAGGGAGGGGAGACCCAGTACTTC.

This clonotype showed up just a few times. CDR3 DNA sequence: TGTGCCAGCAGTATCCCGGGACGTCAGGGCTACGAGCAGTACTTC. It yields the protein CASSIPGRQGYEQYF. The rearrangement links TRBV27 to TRBJ2-7, with D tentatively TRBD1 or TRBD2 (5 bases each). Per germline, CDR1 MNHEY and CDR2 SMNVEV (reference sequence). The CDR3 totals 15 residues. V shed 5 bases and J shed 3 bases, with 17 bases lying between them.

CDR3: CASASGQAMETQYF. The CDR3 bases are TGTGCCAGCGCCTCGGGACAGGCAATGGAGACCCAGTACTTC. This chain connects TRBV10-3 to TRBJ2-5; 8 positions agree with TRBD1. Per germline, CDR1 ENHRY and CDR2 SYGVKD. CDR3 size: 14 residues. Trimming cost V 10 bases and J 5 bases; bases outside gene matches: 12.

This clonotype came up many times. This chain joins TRBV4-2 and TRBJ2-3, with 9 nucleotides matching TRBD2. This CDR3 contains 17 residues. Germline assignment: CDR1 LGHNA and CDR2 YNFKEQ. Losses at the gene ends were 2 bases for V and 2 bases for J; bases not matched to a gene: 8. The CDR3, as DNA: TGTGCCAGCAGCCAACGACGGGCGGGAGGGACCACAGATACGCAGTATTTT. Translated: CASSQRRAGGTTDTQYF.

The chain joins TRBV20-1 to TRBJ2-3; TRBD1 agrees at 8 bases. The germline gives CDR1 DFQATT, CDR2 SNEGSKA (reference sequence). The CDR3 spans 15 residues. After removal of 1 base from V and 1 base from J, the junction contained 4 bases not matched to a gene. The CDR3 loop is CSARADRAGTDTQYF. DNA of the CDR3: TGCAGTGCTAGAGCGGACAGGGCGGGCACAGATACGCAGTATTTT.

This chain links TRBV19 with TRBJ2-7, with D hard to call. Germline CDR1 is LNHDA and CDR2 is SQIVND (reference sequence). V lost 4 bases and J lost 3, with 7 bases in between. The CDR3 totals 12 residues. CDR3 region: CASSTRNYEQYF. CDR3 coding DNA: TGTGCCAGTAGTACGAGGAACTACGAGCAGTACTTC.

The sample holds a few counts of this clonotype. The chain couples TRBV5-6 to TRBJ2-6, with 9 nucleotides matching TRBD1. This CDR3 comprises 19 residues. The V gene end was trimmed by 2 bases and the J gene end by 2 bases; junction bases not matched to a gene: 11. Germline assignment: CDR1 SGHDT and CDR2 YYEEEE. CDR3 amino acids: CASSFGWGQGVPGANVLTF. In nucleotides, the CDR3 is TGTGCCAGCAGCTTTGGGTGGGGACAGGGCGTCCCTGGGGCCAACGTCCTGACTTTC.

The chain combines TRBV6-5 with TRBJ2-1, with 10 bases fitting TRBD2. Unmatched junction bases numbered 8, after V lost 1 base and J lost 8 bases. The germline gives CDR1 MNHEY, CDR2 SVGAGI. This CDR3 comprises 16 residues. The CDR3 loop reads CASSYFPSGSMDEQFF. The CDR3 bases are TGTGCCAGCAGTTACTTTCCTAGCGGGAGTATGGATGAGCAGTTCTTC.

V is TRBV9 and J is TRBJ2-4; D possibly uses TRBD1 or TRBD2 (6 bases each). The V end was cut by 0 bases, the J end by 13 bases, with 17 bases between. Germline CDR1 is SGDLS and CDR2 is YYNGEE. The CDR3 length is 14 residues. CDR3 amino acids: CASSVEGGRGGQYF. The CDR3 coding sequence is TGTGCCAGCAGCGTAGAGGGGGGACGAGGAGGGCAGTACTTC.

V is TRBV10-3 and J is TRBJ1-1; D gene ambiguous. CDR1 and CDR2 (germline): ENHRY, SYGVKD. Deletions cut 0 bases from V and 6 bases from J, with 14 bases between. This CDR3 spans 15 amino acids. CDR3 nucleotides: TGTGCCATCAGTGAGTCGGCGGGAGAACGCGCTGAAGCTTTCTTT. Residues: CAISESAGERAEAFF.

The rearrangement joins TRBV6-5 to TRBJ2-5; D is perhaps TRBD1 (5 bases). This CDR3 region has 15 residues. Germline CDR1 MNHEY, CDR2 SVGAGI. V dropped 6 bases and J dropped 5 bases, with 19 bases sitting between them. The DNA for the CDR3 is TGTGCCAGCAGGACCACGAAGGGGTCCGGCGAGACCCAGTACTTC. This codes for CASRTTKGSGETQYF.